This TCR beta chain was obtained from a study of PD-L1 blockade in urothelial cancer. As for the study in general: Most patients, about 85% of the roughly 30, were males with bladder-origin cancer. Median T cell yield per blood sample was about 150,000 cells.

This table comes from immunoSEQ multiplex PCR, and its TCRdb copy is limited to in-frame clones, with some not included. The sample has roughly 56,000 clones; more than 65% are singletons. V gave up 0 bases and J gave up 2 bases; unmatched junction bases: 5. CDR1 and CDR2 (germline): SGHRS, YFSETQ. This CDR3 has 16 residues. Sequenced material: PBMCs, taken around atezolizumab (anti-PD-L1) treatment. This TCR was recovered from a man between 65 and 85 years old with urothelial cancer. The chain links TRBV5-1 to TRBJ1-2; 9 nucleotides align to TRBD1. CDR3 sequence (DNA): TGCGCCAGCAGCTTGGGGGACAGGGACCGAAACTATGGCTACACCTTC. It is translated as CASSLGDRDRNYGYTF.